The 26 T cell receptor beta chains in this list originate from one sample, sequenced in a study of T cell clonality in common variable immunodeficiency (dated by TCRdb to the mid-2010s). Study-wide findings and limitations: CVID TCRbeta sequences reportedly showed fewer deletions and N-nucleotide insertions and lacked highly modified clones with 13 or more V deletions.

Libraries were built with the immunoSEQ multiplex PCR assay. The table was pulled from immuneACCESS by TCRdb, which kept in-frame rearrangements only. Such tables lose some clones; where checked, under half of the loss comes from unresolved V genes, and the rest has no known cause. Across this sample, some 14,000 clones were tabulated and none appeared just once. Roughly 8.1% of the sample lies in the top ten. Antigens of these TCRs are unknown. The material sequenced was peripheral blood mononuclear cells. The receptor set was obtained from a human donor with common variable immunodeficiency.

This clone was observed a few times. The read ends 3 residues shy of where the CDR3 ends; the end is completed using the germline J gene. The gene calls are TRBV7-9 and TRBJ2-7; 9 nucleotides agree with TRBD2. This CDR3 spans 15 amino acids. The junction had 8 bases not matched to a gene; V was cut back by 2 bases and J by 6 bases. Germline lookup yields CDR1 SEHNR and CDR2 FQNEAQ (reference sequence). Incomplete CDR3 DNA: TGTGCCAGCAGCTTAATTCTAGCGGGGAGTTTCGAG. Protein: CASSLILAGSFE. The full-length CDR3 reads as CASSLILAGSFEQYF.

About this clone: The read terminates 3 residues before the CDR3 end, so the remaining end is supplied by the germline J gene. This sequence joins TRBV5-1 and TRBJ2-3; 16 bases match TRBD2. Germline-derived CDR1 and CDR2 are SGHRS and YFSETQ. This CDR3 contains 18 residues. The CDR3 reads CASSLDGTSGGARETQYF. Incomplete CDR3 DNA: TGCGCCAGCAGCTTGGACGGGACTAGCGGGGGGGCGAGGGAGACG.

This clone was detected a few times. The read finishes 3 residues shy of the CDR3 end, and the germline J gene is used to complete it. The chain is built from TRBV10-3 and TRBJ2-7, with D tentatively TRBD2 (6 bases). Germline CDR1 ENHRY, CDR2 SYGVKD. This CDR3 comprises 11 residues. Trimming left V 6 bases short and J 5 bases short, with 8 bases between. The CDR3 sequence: CAISSGDEQYF. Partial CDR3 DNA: TGTGCCATCAGCTCGGGGGACGAG.

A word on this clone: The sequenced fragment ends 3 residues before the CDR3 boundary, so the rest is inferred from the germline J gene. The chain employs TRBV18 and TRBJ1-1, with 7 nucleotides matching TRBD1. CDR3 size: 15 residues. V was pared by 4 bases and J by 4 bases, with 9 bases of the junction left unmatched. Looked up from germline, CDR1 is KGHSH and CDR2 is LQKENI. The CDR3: CASSLTPPGGTEAFF. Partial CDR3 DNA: TGTGCCAGCTCACTAACACCCCCAGGGGGCACTGAA.

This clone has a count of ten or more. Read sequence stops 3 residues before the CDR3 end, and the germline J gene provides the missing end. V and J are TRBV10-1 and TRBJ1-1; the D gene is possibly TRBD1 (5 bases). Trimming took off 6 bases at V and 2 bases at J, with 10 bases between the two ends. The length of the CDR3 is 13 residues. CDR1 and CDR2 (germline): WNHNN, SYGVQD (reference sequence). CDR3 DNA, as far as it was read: TGCGCCAGCAGGCTGACAGTTAACACTGAA. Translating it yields CASRLTVNTE. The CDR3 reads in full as CASRLTVNTEAFF.

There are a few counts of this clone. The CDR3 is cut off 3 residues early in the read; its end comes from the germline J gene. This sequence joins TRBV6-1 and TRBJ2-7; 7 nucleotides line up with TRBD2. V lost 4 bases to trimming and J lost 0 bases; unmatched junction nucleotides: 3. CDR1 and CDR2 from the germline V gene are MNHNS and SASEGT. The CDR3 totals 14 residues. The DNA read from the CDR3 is TGTGCCAGCAGTGGTTCGGGGGGCTCCTACGAG. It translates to CASSGSGGSYE. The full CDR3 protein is CASSGSGGSYEQYF.

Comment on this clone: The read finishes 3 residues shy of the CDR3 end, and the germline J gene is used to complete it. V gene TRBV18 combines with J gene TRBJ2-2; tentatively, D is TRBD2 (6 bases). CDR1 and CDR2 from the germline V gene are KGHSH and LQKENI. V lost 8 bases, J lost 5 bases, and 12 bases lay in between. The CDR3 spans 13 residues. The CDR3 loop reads CASKEEGTGELFF. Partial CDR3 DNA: TGTGCCAGCAAAGAGGAGGGGACCGGGGAG. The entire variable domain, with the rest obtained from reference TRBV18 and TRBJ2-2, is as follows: NAGVMQNPRHLVRRRGQEARLRCSPMKGHSHVYWYRQLPEEGLKFMVYLQKENIIDESGMPKERFSAEFPKEGPSILRIQQVVRGDSAAYFCASKEEGTGELFFGEGSRLTVL.

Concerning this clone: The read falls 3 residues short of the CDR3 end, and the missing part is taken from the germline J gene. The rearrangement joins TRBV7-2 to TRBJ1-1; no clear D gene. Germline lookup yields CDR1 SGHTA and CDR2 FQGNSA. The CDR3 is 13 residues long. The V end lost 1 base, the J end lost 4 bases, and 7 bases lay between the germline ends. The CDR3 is CASSLVFGTEAFF. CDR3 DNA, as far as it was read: TGTGCCAGCAGCTTAGTTTTCGGCACTGAA.

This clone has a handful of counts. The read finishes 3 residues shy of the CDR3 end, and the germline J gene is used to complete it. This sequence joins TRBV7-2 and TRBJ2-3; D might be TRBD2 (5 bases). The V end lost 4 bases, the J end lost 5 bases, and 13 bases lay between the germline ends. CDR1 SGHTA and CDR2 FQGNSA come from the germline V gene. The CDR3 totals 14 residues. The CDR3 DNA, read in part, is TGTGCCAGCAGCTCGCTGGACGGGGTAGATACG. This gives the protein CASSSLDGVDT. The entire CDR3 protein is CASSSLDGVDTQYF.

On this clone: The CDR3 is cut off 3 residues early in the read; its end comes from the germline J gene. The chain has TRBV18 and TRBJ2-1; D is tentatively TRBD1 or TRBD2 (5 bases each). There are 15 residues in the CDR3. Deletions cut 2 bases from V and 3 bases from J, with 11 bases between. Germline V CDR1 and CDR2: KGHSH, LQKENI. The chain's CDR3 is CASSPTRGDYNEQFF. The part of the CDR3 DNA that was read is TGTGCCAGCTCACCAACGAGGGGCGACTACAATGAG. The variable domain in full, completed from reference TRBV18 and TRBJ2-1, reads NAGVMQNPRHLVRRRGQEARLRCSPMKGHSHVYWYRQLPEEGLKFMVYLQKENIIDESGMPKERFSAEFPKEGPSILRIQQVVRGDSAAYFCASSPTRGDYNEQFFGPGTRLTVL.

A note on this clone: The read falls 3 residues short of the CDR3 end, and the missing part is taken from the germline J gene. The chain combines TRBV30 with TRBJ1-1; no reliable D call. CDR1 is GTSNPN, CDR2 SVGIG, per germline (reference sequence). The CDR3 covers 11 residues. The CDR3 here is CAWSALREAFF. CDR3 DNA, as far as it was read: TGTGCCTGGAGTGCCTTAAGGGAA.

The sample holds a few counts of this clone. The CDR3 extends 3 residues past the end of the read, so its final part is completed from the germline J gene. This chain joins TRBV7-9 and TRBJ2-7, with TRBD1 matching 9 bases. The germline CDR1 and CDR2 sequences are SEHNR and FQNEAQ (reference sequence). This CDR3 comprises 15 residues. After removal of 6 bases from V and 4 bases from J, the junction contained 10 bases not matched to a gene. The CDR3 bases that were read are TGTGCCAGCAGTCATACCGGGACAGGGTTGTACGAG. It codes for CASSHTGTGLYE. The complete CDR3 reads CASSHTGTGLYEQYF.

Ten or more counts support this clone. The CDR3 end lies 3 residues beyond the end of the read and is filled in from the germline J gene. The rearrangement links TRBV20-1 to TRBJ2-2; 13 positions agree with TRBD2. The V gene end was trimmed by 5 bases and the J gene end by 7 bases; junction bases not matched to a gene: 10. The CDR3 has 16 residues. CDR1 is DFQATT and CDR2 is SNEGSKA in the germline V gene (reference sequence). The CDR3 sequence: CSAARLAGGLDGELFF. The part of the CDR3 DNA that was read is TGCAGTGCTGCCAGACTAGCGGGGGGTTTAGACGGGGAG.

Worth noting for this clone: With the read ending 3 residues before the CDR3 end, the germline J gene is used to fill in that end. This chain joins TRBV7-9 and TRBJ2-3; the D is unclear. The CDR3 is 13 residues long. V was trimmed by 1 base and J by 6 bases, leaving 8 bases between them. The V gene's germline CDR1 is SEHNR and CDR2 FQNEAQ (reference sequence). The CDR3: CASSLGLSDTQYF. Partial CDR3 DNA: TGTGCCAGCAGCTTAGGGCTGTCGGATACG.

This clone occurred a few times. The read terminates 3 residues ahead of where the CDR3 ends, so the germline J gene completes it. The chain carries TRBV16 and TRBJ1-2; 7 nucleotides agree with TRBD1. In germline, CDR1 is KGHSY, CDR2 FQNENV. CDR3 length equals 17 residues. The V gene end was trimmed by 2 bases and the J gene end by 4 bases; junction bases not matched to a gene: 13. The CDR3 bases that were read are TGTGCCAGCAGCCAAATTCCTCCACGGGACAGAGTCTATGGC. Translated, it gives CASSQIPPRDRVYG. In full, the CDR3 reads CASSQIPPRDRVYGYTF.

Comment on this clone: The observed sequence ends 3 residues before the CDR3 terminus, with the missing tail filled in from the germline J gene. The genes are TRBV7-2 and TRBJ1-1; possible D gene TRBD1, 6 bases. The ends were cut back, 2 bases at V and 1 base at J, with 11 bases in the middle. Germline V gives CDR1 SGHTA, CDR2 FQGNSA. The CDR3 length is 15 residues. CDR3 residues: CASSLYRVRNTEAFF. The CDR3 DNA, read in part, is TGTGCCAGCAGCTTATACAGGGTTCGGAACACTGAA.

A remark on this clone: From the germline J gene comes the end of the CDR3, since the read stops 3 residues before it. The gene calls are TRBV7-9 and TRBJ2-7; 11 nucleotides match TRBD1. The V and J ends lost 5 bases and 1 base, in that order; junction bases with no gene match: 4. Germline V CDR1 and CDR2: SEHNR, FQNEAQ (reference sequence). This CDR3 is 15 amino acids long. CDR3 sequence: CASSVGQGVSYEQYF. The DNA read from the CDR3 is TGTGCCAGCAGCGTGGGACAGGGGGTTTCCTACGAG. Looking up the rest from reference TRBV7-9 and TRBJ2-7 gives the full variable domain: DTGVSQNPRHKITKRGQNVTFRCDPISEHNRLYWYRQTLGQGPEFLTYFQNEAQLEKSRLLSDRFSAERPKGSFSTLEIQRTEQGDSAMYLCASSVGQGVSYEQYFGPGTRLTVT.

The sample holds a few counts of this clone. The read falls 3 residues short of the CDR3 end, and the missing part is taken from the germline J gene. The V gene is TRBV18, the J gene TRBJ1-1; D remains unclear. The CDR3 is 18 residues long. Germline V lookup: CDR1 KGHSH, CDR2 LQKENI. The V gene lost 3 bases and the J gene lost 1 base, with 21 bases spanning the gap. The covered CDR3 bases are TGTGCCAGCTCACCGTTTCCGGGTTCCCGCGGGGAGAACACTGAA. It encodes CASSPFPGSRGENTE. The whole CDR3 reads CASSPFPGSRGENTEAFF.

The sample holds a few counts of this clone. The part of the CDR3 DNA that was read is TGTGCCTGGAGTCATGGCGGGGGGGTAGGCGATGAG. It encodes CAWSHGGGVGDE. The whole CDR3 protein is CAWSHGGGVGDEQFF. The genes are TRBV30 and TRBJ2-1; 9 nucleotides match TRBD2. The sequenced fragment ends 3 residues before the CDR3 boundary, so the rest is inferred from the germline J gene. The CDR3 has 15 amino acids. The germline V gene encodes CDR1 GTSNPN and CDR2 SVGIG (reference sequence). V was clipped by 2 bases and J by 8 bases; unmatched bases: 10.

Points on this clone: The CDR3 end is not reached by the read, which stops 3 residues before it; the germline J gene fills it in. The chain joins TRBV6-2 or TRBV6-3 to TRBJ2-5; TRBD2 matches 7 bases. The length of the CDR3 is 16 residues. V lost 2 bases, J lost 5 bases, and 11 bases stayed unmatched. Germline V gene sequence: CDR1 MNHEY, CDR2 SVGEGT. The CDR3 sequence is CASSYKGWRGSETQYF. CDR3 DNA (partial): TGTGCCAGCAGTTACAAGGGCTGGCGGGGGTCGGAGACC.

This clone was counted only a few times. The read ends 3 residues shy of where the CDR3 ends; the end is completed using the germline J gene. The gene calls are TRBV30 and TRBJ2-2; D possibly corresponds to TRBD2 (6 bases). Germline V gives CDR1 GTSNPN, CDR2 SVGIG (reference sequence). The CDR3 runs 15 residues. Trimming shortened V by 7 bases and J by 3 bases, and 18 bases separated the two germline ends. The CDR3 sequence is CAFQGVAVHTGELFF. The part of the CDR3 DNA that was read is TGTGCCTTTCAAGGGGTAGCGGTACACACCGGGGAG.

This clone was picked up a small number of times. CDR3 in amino acids: CASSYPPAGTDTQYF. The covered CDR3 bases are TGTGCCAGCAGCTACCCGCCGGCGGGCACAGATACG. The chain combines TRBV7-6 with TRBJ2-3; no clear D. The CDR3 goes on 3 residues after the read ends, and that part is filled in from the germline J gene. The CDR3 runs to 15 residues. Trimming removed 4 bases at V and 1 base at J, with 12 bases between. Germline V gives CDR1 SGHVS, CDR2 FNYEAQ. Combining the CDR3 with reference TRBV7-6 and TRBJ2-3 gives the whole variable domain GAGVSQSPRYKVTKRGQDVALRCDPISGHVSLYWYRQALGQGPEFLTYFNYEAQQDKSGLPNDRFSAERPEGSISTLTIQRTEQRDSAMYRCASSYPPAGTDTQYFGPGTRLTVL.

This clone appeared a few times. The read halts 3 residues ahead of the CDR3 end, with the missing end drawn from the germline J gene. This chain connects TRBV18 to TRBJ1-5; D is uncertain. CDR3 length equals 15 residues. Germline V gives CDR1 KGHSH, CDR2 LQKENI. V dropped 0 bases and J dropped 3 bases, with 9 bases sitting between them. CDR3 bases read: TGTGCCAGCTCACCACCGGGCAGAAACAATCAGCCC. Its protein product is CASSPPGRNNQP. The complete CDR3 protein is CASSPPGRNNQPQHF. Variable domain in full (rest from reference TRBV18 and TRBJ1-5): NAGVMQNPRHLVRRRGQEARLRCSPMKGHSHVYWYRQLPEEGLKFMVYLQKENIIDESGMPKERFSAEFPKEGPSILRIQQVVRGDSAAYFCASSPPGRNNQPQHFGDGTRLSIL.

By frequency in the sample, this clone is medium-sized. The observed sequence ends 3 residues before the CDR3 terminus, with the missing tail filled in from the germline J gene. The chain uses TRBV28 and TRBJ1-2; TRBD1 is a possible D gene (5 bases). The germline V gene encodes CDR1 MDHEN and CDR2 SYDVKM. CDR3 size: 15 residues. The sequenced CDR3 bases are TGTGCCAGCAGTTCTCTGAACAGGTTAACGAGGGGC. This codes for CASSSLNRLTRG. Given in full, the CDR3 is CASSSLNRLTRGYTF.

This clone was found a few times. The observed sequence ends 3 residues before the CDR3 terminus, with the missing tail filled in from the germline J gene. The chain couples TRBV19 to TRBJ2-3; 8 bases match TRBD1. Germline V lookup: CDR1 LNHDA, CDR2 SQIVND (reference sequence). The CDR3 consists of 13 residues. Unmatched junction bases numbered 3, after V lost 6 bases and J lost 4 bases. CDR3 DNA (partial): TGTGCCAGTAGGACGACAGGGGCAGATACG. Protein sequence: CASRTTGADT. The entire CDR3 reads CASRTTGADTQYF.

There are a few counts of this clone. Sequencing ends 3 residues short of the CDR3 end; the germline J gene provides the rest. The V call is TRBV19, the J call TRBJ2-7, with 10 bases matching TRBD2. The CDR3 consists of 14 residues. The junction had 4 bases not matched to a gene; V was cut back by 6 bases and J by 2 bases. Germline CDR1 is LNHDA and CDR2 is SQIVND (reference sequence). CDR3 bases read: TGTGCCAGTAGCGGCCTAGCGGGGGCCTACGAG. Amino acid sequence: CASSGLAGAYE. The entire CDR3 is CASSGLAGAYEQYF.